This entry describes one TCR beta chain. Its cognate antigen is unknown. Germline V lookup: CDR1 MDHEN, CDR2 SYDVKM. V was cut by 6 bases and J by 4 bases, with 10 bases left in between. The CDR3 sequence is 12 residues long. This record belongs to a study of cytomegalovirus exposure and HLA in healthy donors. About the study: As an earlier analysis found, 150 million to 200 million T cells yielded 95 million to 130 million unique TCR beta sequences.

The PCR employed 60 Vbeta primers together with 13 Jbeta primers. TCRdb's copy holds only in-frame clones and misses some; the assay was immunoSEQ multiplex PCR. The table shows fewer than 250,000 clones, with just over 75% occurring only once. General study results and limits: The authors later linked a missense DCLRE1C variant to TCR beta V- and J-gene trimming.

The sequenced sample consisted of PBMCs. The J gene is TRBJ2-7, the V gene TRBV28, with a weak D call TRBD1 (6 bases). This clonotype originated in a man younger than 30 in good health and CMV-seronegative. The CDR3 is CASRSTGYEQYF. CDR3 coding DNA: TGTGCCAGCAGAAGCACAGGGTACGAGCAGTACTTC. The variable domain in full, with the rest retrieved from reference TRBV28 and TRBJ2-7, is DVKVTQSSRYLVKRTGEKVFLECVQDMDHENMFWYRQDPGLGLRLIYFSYDVKMKEKGDIPEGYSVSREKKERFSLILESASTNQTSMYLCASRSTGYEQYFGPGTRLTVT.